Listed below are T cell receptor beta chains from one sample, sequenced in a study of T cells in Graves' hyperthyroidism and ophthalmopathy. MiXCR was run by TCRdb on the multiplex PCR reads, yielding one entry per CDR3 protein. The table includes a few hundred thousand distinct CDR3 sequences, approximately 17% detected once. The sample taken for sequencing was blood. The receptors derive from a man aged 18 to 30 with Graves' ophthalmopathy. The CDR3 runs from the conserved cysteine through the conserved F or W.

len: 12; v_gene: TRBV28; CDR3aa: CASRQGGYEQYF
len: 16; v_gene: TRBV6-2/TRBV6-3; CDR3aa: CASSYSFGTNTGELFF
len: 13; v_gene: TRBV5-1; CDR3aa: CASSLVRGAEAFF
len: 16; v_gene: TRBV5-5; CDR3aa: CASSWTDRANTGELFF
len: 15; v_gene: TRBV7-8; CDR3aa: CASRGGQEKNSPLHF
len: 12; v_gene: TRBV15; CDR3aa: CATSRDRQPQHF
len: 16; v_gene: TRBV7-2; CDR3aa: CASSPPGTGISYGYTF
len: 15; v_gene: TRBV4-2; CDR3aa: CASSQVTGDSETQYF
len: 13; v_gene: TRBV5-1; CDR3aa: CATSEGFDEKLFF
len: 13; v_gene: TRBV24-1; CDR3aa: CATSEGGRNIQYF
len: 16; v_gene: TRBV5-6; CDR3aa: CASSFGGMSRRAEAFF
len: 16; v_gene: TRBV5-4; CDR3aa: CASSIRAGGNTDTQYF
len: 14; v_gene: TRBV20-1; CDR3aa: CSARGTSGRETQYF
len: 18; v_gene: TRBV7-9; CDR3aa: CASSLAGHAGTGANVLTF
len: 17; v_gene: TRBV10-1; CDR3aa: CASSETGLAGSQEAQYF
len: 16; v_gene: TRBV19; CDR3aa: CASSLLPGQGEETQYF
len: 15; v_gene: TRBV5-1; CDR3aa: CASSSSRDLYNEQFF
len: 14; v_gene: TRBV18; CDR3aa: CASSTKVPNYGYTF
len: 11; v_gene: TRBV28; CDR3aa: CASSSFETQYF
len: 14; v_gene: TRBV10-1; CDR3aa: CASSEGLSSYEQYF
len: 18; v_gene: TRBV7-8; CDR3aa: CASSQGQGAIFVNSPLHF
len: 15; v_gene: TRBV10-3; CDR3aa: CAIRRAGASTDTQYF
len: 13; v_gene: TRBV19; CDR3aa: CASSIRLEYEQYF
len: 14; v_gene: TRBV7-2; CDR3aa: CASSLRTGTYEQYF
len: 16; v_gene: TRBV7-8; CDR3aa: CASSPNRGTFTDTQYF
len: 14; v_gene: TRBV6-1; CDR3aa: CASRAGPASYEQYF
len: 15; v_gene: TRBV6-1; CDR3aa: CASSEFSAAYNEQFF
len: 14; v_gene: TRBV20-1; CDR3aa: CSAQGQASTGELFF
len: 11; v_gene: TRBV10-3; CDR3aa: CATSPSGELFF
len: 14; v_gene: TRBV5-5; CDR3aa: CASSLTAMNTEAFF
len: 14; v_gene: TRBV20-1; CDR3aa: CSARQTSGNNEQFF
len: 15; v_gene: TRBV29-1; CDR3aa: CSVAGTGPLKGEAFF
len: 11; v_gene: TRBV2; CDR3aa: CASSTNQPQHF
len: 15; v_gene: TRBV28; CDR3aa: CASSPGQAPNQPQHF
len: 9; v_gene: TRBV10-1; CDR3aa: CARYHEQYF
len: 12; v_gene: TRBV29-1; CDR3aa: CSAWDRESEAFF
len: 16; v_gene: TRBV5-1; CDR3aa: CASSRGTGGGSYGYTF
len: 13; v_gene: TRBV29-1; CDR3aa: CSVLIDPLNGAFF
len: 17; v_gene: TRBV28; CDR3aa: CASSPTSGTDFQETQYF
len: 16; v_gene: TRBV5-5; CDR3aa: CASSLDGTGLADTQYF
len: 14; v_gene: TRBV6-5; CDR3aa: CASSYSPDRDTQYF
len: 16; v_gene: TRBV20-1; CDR3aa: CSATFSRGIRVNEQFF
len: 15; v_gene: TRBV11-2; CDR3aa: CASSLERVVTGELFF
len: 14; v_gene: TRBV5-5; CDR3aa: CASSRSGGLGEQYF
len: 13; v_gene: TRBV5-1; CDR3aa: CASSLEPRDGYTF
len: 14; v_gene: TRBV5-1; CDR3aa: CASSSRTGQNEQFF
len: 15; v_gene: TRBV4-1; CDR3aa: CASRLTQRGTDTQYF
len: 15; v_gene: TRBV2; CDR3aa: CASSAHRDRESEAFF
len: 16; v_gene: TRBV25-1; CDR3aa: CASSVLAGGPLNEQFF